A selection of T cell receptor beta chains follows, all from one sample in a study of T cells in Graves' hyperthyroidism and ophthalmopathy. A single record per CDR3 protein comes from TCRdb applying MiXCR to the multiplex PCR reads. The table has almost 350,000 distinct CDR3 sequences, 15% to 20% seen once. Sequencing was done on a sample of blood. The receptors stem from a woman aged 40 to 50 with Graves' ophthalmopathy. CDR3s include the opening cysteine and the closing phenylalanine or tryptophan. Each record gives: J gene, clone size, D gene, V gene, CDR3 DNA, CDR3 protein. A D gene is named only where the DNA matches it firmly. The size entry is marked missing in some rows and otherwise reads once, few, many or a size class.

j_gene: TRBJ2-2
abundance: many
d_gene: -
v_gene: TRBV20-1
CDR3nt: TGCAGTGCTAGAGACGGACGTAGGAACACCGGGGAGCTGTTTTTT
CDR3aa: CSARDGRRNTGELFF

j_gene: TRBJ1-5
abundance: many
d_gene: -
v_gene: TRBV28
CDR3nt: TGTGCCAGCAGTCTTATGAGGGTAGCACGCAATCAGCCCCAGCATTTT
CDR3aa: CASSLMRVARNQPQHF

j_gene: TRBJ1-1
abundance: many
d_gene: -
v_gene: TRBV6-1
CDR3nt: TGTGCCAGCAGCCCGACAGCCATGAACACTGAAGCTTTCTTT
CDR3aa: CASSPTAMNTEAFF

j_gene: TRBJ2-2
abundance: many
d_gene: TRBD2
v_gene: TRBV5-1
CDR3nt: TGCGCCAGCAGCTTTAGCGGGAAGAACACCGGGGAGCTGTTTTTT
CDR3aa: CASSFSGKNTGELFF

j_gene: TRBJ2-7
abundance: many
d_gene: TRBD2
v_gene: TRBV6-6
CDR3nt: TGTGCCAGCAGACTAGCGGGAGGAACCTACGAGCAGTACTTC
CDR3aa: CASRLAGGTYEQYF

j_gene: TRBJ1-1
abundance: many
d_gene: TRBD1
v_gene: TRBV6-2/TRBV6-3
CDR3nt: TGTGCCAGCAGTTACAGCGGATCCAGGGGGCAGTTGAACACTGAAGCTTTCTTT
CDR3aa: CASSYSGSRGQLNTEAFF

j_gene: TRBJ2-7
abundance: -
d_gene: TRBD2
v_gene: TRBV6-1
CDR3nt: TGTGCCAGCAGCTCGTTAGCGGGAGGGCGGTACGAGCAGTACTTC
CDR3aa: CASSSLAGGRYEQYF

j_gene: TRBJ1-1
abundance: -
d_gene: -
v_gene: TRBV6-1
CDR3nt: TGTGCCAGCGCCAAGGTAGTGGGGAACACTGAAGCTTTCTTT
CDR3aa: CASAKVVGNTEAFF

j_gene: TRBJ2-5
abundance: -
d_gene: -
v_gene: TRBV7-2
CDR3nt: TGTGCCAGCAGCTTCTCCAGGGACCAAGAGACCCAGTACTTC
CDR3aa: CASSFSRDQETQYF

j_gene: TRBJ2-7
abundance: many
d_gene: -
v_gene: TRBV6-5
CDR3nt: TGTGCCAGCAACGAGCGGCTGTTGAACGAGCAGTACTTC
CDR3aa: CASNERLLNEQYF

j_gene: TRBJ1-6
abundance: few
d_gene: TRBD1
v_gene: TRBV19
CDR3nt: TGTGCCAGTAGTAACCGGGACAGGGTTCGAACTGGATCGCCCCTCCACTTT
CDR3aa: CASSNRDRVRTGSPLHF

j_gene: TRBJ2-2
abundance: many
d_gene: TRBD2
v_gene: TRBV5-1
CDR3nt: TGCGCCAGCAGCTTGGTTTCTAGCGGGAACCGGGAGCTGTTTTTT
CDR3aa: CASSLVSSGNRELFF

j_gene: TRBJ2-2
abundance: many
d_gene: -
v_gene: TRBV19
CDR3nt: TGTGCCAGTAGGGCGGACGGGGAGCTGTTTTTT
CDR3aa: CASRADGELFF

j_gene: TRBJ2-5
abundance: many
d_gene: -
v_gene: TRBV20-1
CDR3nt: TGCAGTGCTAGAGTCCCAGGGCTAGAGACCCAGTACTTC
CDR3aa: CSARVPGLETQYF

j_gene: TRBJ2-7
abundance: many
d_gene: TRBD2
v_gene: TRBV12-3/TRBV12-4
CDR3nt: TGTGCCAGCAGCCCGGGGGGGAGCTCCTACGAGCAGTACTTC
CDR3aa: CASSPGGSSYEQYF

j_gene: TRBJ1-5
abundance: many
d_gene: -
v_gene: TRBV28
CDR3nt: TGTGCCAGCAGTACGAGGACGGCCTCCGTTCAGCCCCAGCATTTT
CDR3aa: CASSTRTASVQPQHF

j_gene: TRBJ2-7
abundance: -
d_gene: -
v_gene: TRBV12-3/TRBV12-4
CDR3nt: TGTGCCAGCAGTCTAGACCTCCCCTACGAGCAGTACTTC
CDR3aa: CASSLDLPYEQYF

j_gene: TRBJ2-7
abundance: many
d_gene: -
v_gene: TRBV30
CDR3nt: TGTGCCTGGAACAACCGGGGGAATAGCTACGAGCAGTACTTC
CDR3aa: CAWNNRGNSYEQYF

j_gene: TRBJ2-7
abundance: -
d_gene: -
v_gene: TRBV28
CDR3nt: TGTGCCAGCACCGCAGGGATCACCTCCTACGAGCAGTACTTC
CDR3aa: CASTAGITSYEQYF

j_gene: TRBJ1-2
abundance: many
d_gene: -
v_gene: TRBV12-3/TRBV12-4
CDR3nt: TGTGCCAGCAGAGGGGTCTATGGCTACACCTTC
CDR3aa: CASRGVYGYTF

j_gene: TRBJ1-5
abundance: -
d_gene: -
v_gene: TRBV11-1
CDR3nt: TGTGCCAGCAGTTTCTTCAGGGGATTCGATAGCAATCAGCCCCAGCATTTT
CDR3aa: CASSFFRGFDSNQPQHF

j_gene: TRBJ2-2
abundance: -
d_gene: TRBD2
v_gene: TRBV11-1
CDR3nt: TGTGCCAGCAGCCTCATCCTGACTAGCGCGTCGAACACCGGGGAGCTGTTTTTT
CDR3aa: CASSLILTSASNTGELFF

j_gene: TRBJ1-6
abundance: many
d_gene: TRBD1
v_gene: TRBV12-3/TRBV12-4
CDR3nt: TGTGCCAGCAGGAGATCAGGGGGGGATAGTTCACCCCTCCACTTT
CDR3aa: CASRRSGGDSSPLHF

j_gene: TRBJ1-2
abundance: many
d_gene: -
v_gene: TRBV20-1
CDR3nt: TGCAGTGCTCACGACTCTTCCCTGACGGAAGACTATGGCTACACCTTC
CDR3aa: CSAHDSSLTEDYGYTF

j_gene: TRBJ1-2
abundance: many
d_gene: TRBD1
v_gene: TRBV7-3
CDR3nt: TGTGCCAGCAGCCCAAGCGGGACAGCGTATGGCTACACCTTC
CDR3aa: CASSPSGTAYGYTF

j_gene: TRBJ1-1
abundance: many
d_gene: -
v_gene: TRBV20-1
CDR3nt: TGCAGTGCTAGACTCGCATTGAACACTGAAGCTTTCTTT
CDR3aa: CSARLALNTEAFF

j_gene: TRBJ2-2
abundance: many
d_gene: TRBD2
v_gene: TRBV7-3
CDR3nt: TGTGCCAGCAGCTTAATGGGGGGGAGCACCGGGGAGCTGTTTTTT
CDR3aa: CASSLMGGSTGELFF

j_gene: TRBJ1-2
abundance: many
d_gene: -
v_gene: TRBV20-1
CDR3nt: TGCAGTGCTAGTTTTTTCGATGGGGGACTCTCAGTCTATGGCTACACCTTC
CDR3aa: CSASFFDGGLSVYGYTF

j_gene: TRBJ2-5
abundance: many
d_gene: -
v_gene: TRBV7-8
CDR3nt: TGTGCCAGCGTGAGAGGTTCTGGGACAAACCTCACGGGAGAGACCCAGTACTTC
CDR3aa: CASVRGSGTNLTGETQYF

j_gene: TRBJ1-5
abundance: many
d_gene: -
v_gene: TRBV6-1
CDR3nt: TGTGCCAGCAGTGACAGATATCAGCCCCAGCATTTT
CDR3aa: CASSDRYQPQHF

j_gene: TRBJ2-2
abundance: few
d_gene: TRBD2
v_gene: TRBV30
CDR3nt: TGTGCCTGGGAACTTCCAGCGGGAGGGCCTGGGGAGCTGTTTTTT
CDR3aa: CAWELPAGGPGELFF

j_gene: TRBJ1-5
abundance: many
d_gene: TRBD1
v_gene: TRBV6-5
CDR3nt: TGTGCCAGCAGTCCTGACAGGGTCGATCAGCCCCAGCATTTT
CDR3aa: CASSPDRVDQPQHF

j_gene: TRBJ2-7
abundance: -
d_gene: TRBD2
v_gene: TRBV12-3/TRBV12-4
CDR3nt: TGTGCCAGCAGGTCGGGGGGGGCCCGTGTAAACGAGCAGTACTTC
CDR3aa: CASRSGGARVNEQYF

j_gene: TRBJ2-7
abundance: many
d_gene: TRBD2
v_gene: TRBV20-1
CDR3nt: TGCAGTGCTTCCCTAGCGGGAGAGTCCTACGAGCAGTACTTC
CDR3aa: CSASLAGESYEQYF

j_gene: TRBJ2-4
abundance: -
d_gene: -
v_gene: TRBV20-1
CDR3nt: TGCAGTGCTAGAGACAAAACAGGGAGGGCATTTGAAAACATTCAGTACTTC
CDR3aa: CSARDKTGRAFENIQYF

j_gene: TRBJ2-5
abundance: -
d_gene: -
v_gene: TRBV4-3
CDR3nt: TGCGCCAGCAGCCAAGATTGGTTAGGCGAAGAGACCCAGTACTTC
CDR3aa: CASSQDWLGEETQYF

j_gene: TRBJ2-5
abundance: many
d_gene: -
v_gene: TRBV20-1
CDR3nt: TGCAGTGCTAGAGAGGCAGTGGGGGTCGGAGAGACCCAGTACTTC
CDR3aa: CSAREAVGVGETQYF

j_gene: TRBJ2-5
abundance: many
d_gene: TRBD2
v_gene: TRBV18
CDR3nt: TGTGCCAGCTCGCGACTAGCGGGGGAGAAGACCCAGTACTTC
CDR3aa: CASSRLAGEKTQYF

j_gene: TRBJ1-2
abundance: many
d_gene: TRBD1
v_gene: TRBV20-1
CDR3nt: TGCAGTGCTCCCCAGGGACAGGGGGCTTTGGGCTACACCTTC
CDR3aa: CSAPQGQGALGYTF

j_gene: TRBJ2-5
abundance: many
d_gene: TRBD2
v_gene: TRBV12-3/TRBV12-4
CDR3nt: TGTGCCAGCAGCTCCGGACTAGCGGGAGCAGAGACCCAGTACTTC
CDR3aa: CASSSGLAGAETQYF

j_gene: TRBJ1-1
abundance: many
d_gene: TRBD1
v_gene: TRBV20-1
CDR3nt: TGCAGTGCTAGAGATCCGGACAGGGAGGACGCTTTCTTT
CDR3aa: CSARDPDREDAFF

j_gene: TRBJ1-2
abundance: -
d_gene: -
v_gene: TRBV20-1
CDR3nt: TGCAGTGCTAGTAAGGTTCAGAAAGGATCCCTGAGAGGCTACAACTTC
CDR3aa: CSASKVQKGSLRGYNF

j_gene: TRBJ2-5
abundance: once
d_gene: TRBD2
v_gene: TRBV10-3
CDR3nt: TGTGCCATCAAATCGATCGACTCTAGCGGGACCCAAGAGACCCAGTACTTC
CDR3aa: CAIKSIDSSGTQETQYF

j_gene: TRBJ1-1
abundance: -
d_gene: -
v_gene: TRBV29-1
CDR3nt: TGCAGCGGGCTACAGGGATTAAAGACTGAAGCTTTCTTT
CDR3aa: CSGLQGLKTEAFF

j_gene: TRBJ2-2
abundance: many
d_gene: -
v_gene: TRBV6-1
CDR3nt: TGTGCCAGCAATGGTGGGAGCACCGGGGAGCTGTTTTTT
CDR3aa: CASNGGSTGELFF

j_gene: TRBJ2-7
abundance: many
d_gene: -
v_gene: TRBV20-1
CDR3nt: TGCAGTGTCCCAGTGGGTAGCGGCTCCTACGAGCAGTACTTC
CDR3aa: CSVPVGSGSYEQYF

j_gene: TRBJ2-5
abundance: many
d_gene: TRBD1
v_gene: TRBV12-3/TRBV12-4
CDR3nt: TGTGCCAGCCGGACAGGGGGCGTGGAGACCCAGTACTTC
CDR3aa: CASRTGGVETQYF

j_gene: TRBJ1-2
abundance: many
d_gene: TRBD1
v_gene: TRBV30
CDR3nt: TGTGCCTGGAGTCGGGAGGGGGCGCGAGGCTACACCTTC
CDR3aa: CAWSREGARGYTF

j_gene: TRBJ1-5
abundance: many
d_gene: -
v_gene: TRBV30
CDR3nt: TGTGCCTGGAGCAAGACAGGATTCTACAACAATCAGCCCCAGCATTTT
CDR3aa: CAWSKTGFYNNQPQHF

j_gene: TRBJ2-7
abundance: -
d_gene: TRBD1
v_gene: TRBV12-3/TRBV12-4
CDR3nt: TGTGCCAGCCCCCGGACAGGTCCCTACGAGCAGTACTTC
CDR3aa: CASPRTGPYEQYF

j_gene: TRBJ1-5
abundance: many
d_gene: -
v_gene: TRBV6-2/TRBV6-3
CDR3nt: TGTGCCAGCAGTAAAAAAGGCCATCAGCCCCAGCATTTT
CDR3aa: CASSKKGHQPQHF

j_gene: TRBJ1-1
abundance: many
d_gene: -
v_gene: TRBV12-3/TRBV12-4
CDR3nt: TGTGCCAGCACCTCCTATCCAGGGACTGAAGCTTTCTTT
CDR3aa: CASTSYPGTEAFF

j_gene: TRBJ2-5
abundance: many
d_gene: -
v_gene: TRBV12-3/TRBV12-4
CDR3nt: TGTGCCAGCAGTTTAACCCGGGCAGGGGAGACCCAGTACTTC
CDR3aa: CASSLTRAGETQYF

j_gene: TRBJ2-5
abundance: -
d_gene: -
v_gene: TRBV15
CDR3nt: TGTGCCACCGAGGAGGAGACCCAAGAGACCCAGTACTTC
CDR3aa: CATEEETQETQYF

j_gene: TRBJ1-1
abundance: many
d_gene: -
v_gene: TRBV7-9
CDR3nt: TGTGCCAGCAGCTTAGATGGGGCAGTGAACACTGAAGCTTTCTTT
CDR3aa: CASSLDGAVNTEAFF

j_gene: TRBJ1-1
abundance: many
d_gene: -
v_gene: TRBV6-5
CDR3nt: TGTGCCAGCAGTTATAGTTCGGGGGACACTGAAGCTTTCTTT
CDR3aa: CASSYSSGDTEAFF

j_gene: TRBJ1-5
abundance: many
d_gene: TRBD1
v_gene: TRBV12-3/TRBV12-4
CDR3nt: TGTGCCAGCAGTTCCCGGACCGGGACAGGGGACATTCAGCCCCAGCATTTT
CDR3aa: CASSSRTGTGDIQPQHF

j_gene: TRBJ1-1
abundance: many
d_gene: TRBD1
v_gene: TRBV29-1
CDR3nt: TGCAGCGTGAAGAGACAGGGGGCGGACACTGAAGCTTTCTTT
CDR3aa: CSVKRQGADTEAFF

j_gene: TRBJ2-7
abundance: -
d_gene: -
v_gene: TRBV12-3/TRBV12-4
CDR3nt: TGTGCCAGCAGTTACAGGGTCCCCCACGAGCAGTACTTC
CDR3aa: CASSYRVPHEQYF

j_gene: TRBJ2-7
abundance: many
d_gene: -
v_gene: TRBV19
CDR3nt: TGTGCCAGTAAGGGGGTCTCCTACGAGCAGTACTTC
CDR3aa: CASKGVSYEQYF